A single sample is the source of the 14 T cell receptor beta chains below, sequenced in a study of neurological immune-mediated disorders. One entry per CDR3 protein, called by TCRdb with MiXCR from the 5' RACE reads. The sample contains roughly 45,000 distinct CDR3 sequences, 13% of which appear only once. As to time point: longitudinal time-point 3. Input material: PBMCs. The receptors come from a man under 40 in good health.

This clonotype was detected many times. The V call is TRBV20-1, the J call TRBJ2-7; 9 bases fit TRBD1. After removal of 5 bases from V and 5 bases from J, the junction contained 10 bases not matched to a gene. CDR3 size: 14 residues. The germline V gene has CDR1 DFQATT and CDR2 SNEGSKA (reference sequence). The CDR3 region has the DNA TGCAGTGCTGCCCCGGGACAGGGTCCCCACGAGCAGTACTTC. This encodes CSAAPGQGPHEQYF.

This clonotype is medium-sized within its sample. The J gene is TRBJ2-7, the V gene TRBV11-2; TRBD2 might be the D (6 bases). The CDR3 consists of 13 residues. Per the germline V gene, CDR1 is SGHAT and CDR2 is FQNNGV. V shed 3 bases and J shed 0 bases, with 6 bases lying between them. CDR3 sequence reads: CASSFSGSYEQYF. The CDR3 nucleotides are TGTGCCAGCAGCTTTAGCGGCTCCTACGAGCAGTACTTC. Full variable domain (outside the CDR3, taken from reference TRBV11-2 and TRBJ2-7): EAGVAQSPRYKIIEKRQSVAFWCNPISGHATLYWYQQILGQGPKLLIQFQNNGVVDDSQLPKDRFSAERLKGVDSTLKIQPAKLEDSAVYLCASSFSGSYEQYFGPGTRLTVT.

At least ten counts were recorded for this clonotype. J is TRBJ2-7 and V is TRBV15; 7 nucleotides align to TRBD2. This CDR3 region has 14 residues. V was clipped by 0 bases and J by 3 bases; unmatched bases: 2. Germline values: CDR1 LNHNV, CDR2 YYDKDF (reference sequence). In DNA form, the CDR3 reads TGTGCCACCAGCAGAGATCGCGGGAGCTACGAGCAGTACTTC. Its translation is CATSRDRGSYEQYF.

This clonotype occurred many times. This chain joins TRBV27 and TRBJ2-2; 11 bases match TRBD2. The germline gives CDR1 MNHEY, CDR2 SMNVEV (reference sequence). With 1 base clipped from V and 2 bases from J, the junction kept 6 bases outside the gene matches. This CDR3 spans 18 amino acids. The CDR3 sequence: CASSLWLAGGPNTGELFF. CDR3 sequence (DNA): TGTGCCAGCAGTTTATGGCTAGCGGGAGGACCTAACACCGGGGAGCTGTTTTTT.

This clonotype showed up many times. This chain uses TRBV27 with TRBJ1-1; tentatively, D is TRBD1 (5 bases). Germline CDR1 and CDR2: MNHEY and SMNVEV (reference sequence). The CDR3 sequence is 15 residues long. Trimming removed 4 bases at V and 7 bases at J, with 19 bases between. CDR3 in DNA: TGTGCCAGCAGTTCCTCCGGGGGTAGGGGTCATGAAGCTTTCTTT. Translating gives CASSSSGGRGHEAFF.

The CDR3: CATSPTWVNEQFF. The CDR3 coding sequence is TGTGCCACCAGCCCGACGTGGGTCAATGAGCAGTTCTTC. The chain links TRBV15 to TRBJ2-1; D remains unclear. The V and J ends lost 5 bases and 6 bases respectively, with 11 bases between them. The V gene's germline CDR1 is LNHNV and CDR2 YYDKDF (reference sequence). This CDR3 contains 13 residues.

This rearrangement joins TRBV4-2 to TRBJ2-5; the D call may be TRBD1 or TRBD2 (5 bases each). V lost 10 bases and J 3 bases, leaving 18 bases between the germline ends. CDR3 length: 14 residues. Germline CDR1 LGHNA, CDR2 YNFKEQ. DNA of the CDR3: TGTGCCAACAGGCAAGTCGGGGTAGAAGAGACCCAGTACTTC. Translating gives CANRQVGVEETQYF.

This clonotype showed up many times. The rearrangement uses TRBV20-1 and TRBJ2-7; possible D gene TRBD2, 6 bases. The V end was cut by 3 bases, the J end by 6 bases, with 21 bases between. CDR3 length equals 15 residues. Germline lookup yields CDR1 DFQATT and CDR2 SNEGSKA (reference sequence). CDR3 in DNA: TGCAGTGCTAGTTCCGGGACCGGGGGTGGTTTCGAGCAGTACTTC. It specifies CSASSGTGGGFEQYF.

Ten or more counts support this clonotype. The chain links TRBV20-1 to TRBJ2-7; 9 nucleotides agree with TRBD2. In germline, CDR1 is DFQATT, CDR2 SNEGSKA (reference sequence). Trimming took 3 bases from V and 1 from J; bases not matched to a gene: 7. The CDR3 contains 15 residues. The CDR3 spells CSASSTAGGSYEQYF. The DNA of the CDR3 is TGCAGTGCTAGCTCAACAGCGGGAGGTTCCTACGAGCAGTACTTC.

This clonotype came up many times. The chain joins TRBV5-1 to TRBJ2-1; D gene uncertain. The CDR3 consists of 14 residues. V lost 4 bases and J lost 2, with 10 bases in between. Germline-derived CDR1 and CDR2 are SGHRS and YFSETQ. CDR3 sequence (DNA): TGCGCCAGCAGCCCCACTAACACCTACAATGAGCAGTTCTTC. Encoded protein: CASSPTNTYNEQFF.

This clonotype was seen ten or more times. The J gene is TRBJ2-2, the V gene TRBV15; 9 bases fit TRBD1. Germline values: CDR1 LNHNV, CDR2 YYDKDF (reference sequence). CDR3 length equals 17 residues. V lost 0 bases and J lost 7; bases outside the gene matches: 9. Here the CDR3 DNA reads TGTGCCACCAGCAGAGATCCAGCCGGGACAGGGCACGGGGAGCTGTTTTTT. Amino acid sequence: CATSRDPAGTGHGELFF.

This clonotype was counted many times. The gene calls are TRBV5-1 and TRBJ1-4; 7 nucleotides line up with TRBD1. Germline V CDR1 and CDR2: SGHRS, YFSETQ. With V trimmed by 4 bases and J by 2 bases, 8 bases remained unmatched. The length of the CDR3 is 16 residues. CDR3 nucleotide sequence: TGCGCCAGCAGCCCCGGCGGAGGGGGCACTAATGAAAAACTGTTTTTT. The encoded protein is CASSPGGGGTNEKLFF.

This clonotype came up many times. The V and J genes are TRBV11-2 and TRBJ2-3, with D possibly TRBD1 on 6 matching bases. CDR3 length: 13 residues. Trimming cost V 4 bases and J 3 bases, with 8 bases left between them. Germline CDR1 and CDR2: SGHAT and FQNNGV. CDR3 sequence reads: CASSSTGTDTQYF. The CDR3 coding sequence is TGTGCCAGCAGCTCTACAGGGACAGATACGCAGTATTTT.

This clonotype was counted many times. The gene calls are TRBV4-1 and TRBJ1-5; no definite D call. V was cut by 4 bases and J by 1 base, with 14 bases left in between. Germline CDR1 reads MGHRA; CDR2 reads YSYEKL. This CDR3 is built from 16 residues. The CDR3 loop is CASSPWAGISNQPQHF. CDR3 bases: TGCGCCAGCAGCCCCTGGGCCGGGATAAGCAATCAGCCCCAGCATTTT.